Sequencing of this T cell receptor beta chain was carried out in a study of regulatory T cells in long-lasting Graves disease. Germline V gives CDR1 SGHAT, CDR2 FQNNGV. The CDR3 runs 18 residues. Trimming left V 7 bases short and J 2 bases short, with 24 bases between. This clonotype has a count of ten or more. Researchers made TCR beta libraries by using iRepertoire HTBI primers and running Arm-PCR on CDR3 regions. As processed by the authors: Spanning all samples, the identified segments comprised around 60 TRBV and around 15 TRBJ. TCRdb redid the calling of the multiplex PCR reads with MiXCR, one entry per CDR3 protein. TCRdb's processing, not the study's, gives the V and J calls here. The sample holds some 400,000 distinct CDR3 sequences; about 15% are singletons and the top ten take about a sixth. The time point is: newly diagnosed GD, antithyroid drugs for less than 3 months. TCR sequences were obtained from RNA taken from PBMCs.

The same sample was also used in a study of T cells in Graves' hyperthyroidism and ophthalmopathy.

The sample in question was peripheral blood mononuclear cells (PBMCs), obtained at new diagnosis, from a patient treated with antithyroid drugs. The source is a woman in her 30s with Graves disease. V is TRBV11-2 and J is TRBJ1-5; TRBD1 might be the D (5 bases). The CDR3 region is CASNSNRAGPQGNQPQHF. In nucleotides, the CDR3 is TGTGCCAGCAACTCTAACCGGGCAGGACCACAGGGCAATCAGCCCCAGCATTTT.